The T cell receptor (beta chain) under discussion was sequenced for a study of T-cell memory formation after mild COVID-19. General study points: Chiefly within CM and EM were the contracting CD4+ clones; CD8+ ones were within EMRA.

With constant-segment primers, 5'RACE yielded cDNA libraries of TCR alpha and TCR beta that carried sample barcodes and UMIs. From the 5' RACE reads, TCRdb called clonotypes with MiXCR, one entry per CDR3 protein. The table records 180,000 or so distinct CDR3 sequences, roughly 16% of them present only once. The CDR3 spans 10 residues. Deletions cut 8 bases from V and 4 bases from J, with 6 bases between. Looked up from germline, CDR1 is MNHEY and CDR2 is SMNVEV (reference sequence). There are many counts of this clonotype. Its antigen is currently unknown. The clonotype was recovered from an adult woman who had mild COVID-19 (a few samples of this study predate the infection). Cell type and time point are not known. Material: PBMCs or a T cell subset sorted from them (not recorded which). The J gene is TRBJ2-7, the V gene TRBV27, with unresolved D. CDR3 coding DNA: TGTGCCAGCGGTAGATACGAGCAGTACTTC. This gives the protein CASGRYEQYF.